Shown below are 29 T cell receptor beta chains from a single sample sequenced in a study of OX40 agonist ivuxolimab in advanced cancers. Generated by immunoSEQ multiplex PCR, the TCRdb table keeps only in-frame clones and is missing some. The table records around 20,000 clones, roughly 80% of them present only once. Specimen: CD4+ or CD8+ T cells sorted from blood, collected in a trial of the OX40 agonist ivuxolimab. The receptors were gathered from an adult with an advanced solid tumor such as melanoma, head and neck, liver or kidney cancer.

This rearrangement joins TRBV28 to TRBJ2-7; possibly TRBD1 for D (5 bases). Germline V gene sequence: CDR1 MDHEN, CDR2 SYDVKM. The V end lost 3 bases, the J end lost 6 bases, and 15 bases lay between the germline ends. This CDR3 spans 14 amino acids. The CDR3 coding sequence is TGTGCCAGCAGTTTTAACTCCTTGGGGCCCGAGCAGTACTTC. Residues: CASSFNSLGPEQYF.

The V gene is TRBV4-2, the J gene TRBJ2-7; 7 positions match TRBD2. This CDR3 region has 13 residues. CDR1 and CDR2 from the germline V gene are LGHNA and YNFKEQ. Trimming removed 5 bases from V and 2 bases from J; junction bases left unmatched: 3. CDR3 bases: TGTGCCAGCAGCGGACGGGGGGCCTACGAGCAGTACTTC. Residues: CASSGRGAYEQYF.

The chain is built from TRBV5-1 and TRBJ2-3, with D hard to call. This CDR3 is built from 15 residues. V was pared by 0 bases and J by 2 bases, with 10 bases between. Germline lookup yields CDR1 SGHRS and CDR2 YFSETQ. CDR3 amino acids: CASSLEDGPTDTQYF. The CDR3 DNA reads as TGCGCCAGCAGCTTGGAGGACGGACCCACAGATACGCAGTATTTT.

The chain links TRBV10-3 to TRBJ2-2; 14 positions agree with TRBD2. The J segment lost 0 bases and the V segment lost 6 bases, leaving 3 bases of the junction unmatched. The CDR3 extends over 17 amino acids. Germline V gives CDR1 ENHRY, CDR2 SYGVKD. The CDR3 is CAIRGGLAGANTGELFF. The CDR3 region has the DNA TGTGCCATCAGGGGGGGACTAGCGGGAGCGAACACCGGGGAGCTGTTTTTT.

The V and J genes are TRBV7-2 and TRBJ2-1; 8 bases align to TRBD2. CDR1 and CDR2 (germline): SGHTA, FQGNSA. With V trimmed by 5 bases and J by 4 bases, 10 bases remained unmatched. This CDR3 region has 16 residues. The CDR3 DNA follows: TGTGCCAGCAGCCCCAGGGCAAGCGGGAGATACAATGAGCAGTTCTTC. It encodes CASSPRASGRYNEQFF.

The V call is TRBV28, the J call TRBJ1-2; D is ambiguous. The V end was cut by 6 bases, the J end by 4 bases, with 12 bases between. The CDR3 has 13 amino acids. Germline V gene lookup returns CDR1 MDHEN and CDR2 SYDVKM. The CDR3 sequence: CASSAGPSYGYTF. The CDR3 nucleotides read TGTGCCAGCAGCGCCGGCCCCAGCTATGGCTACACCTTC.

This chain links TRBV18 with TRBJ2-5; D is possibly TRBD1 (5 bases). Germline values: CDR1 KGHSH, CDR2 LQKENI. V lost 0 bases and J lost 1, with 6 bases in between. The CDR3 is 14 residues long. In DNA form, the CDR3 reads TGTGCCAGCTCACCACCCGACAGCCAAGAGACCCAGTACTTC. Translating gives CASSPPDSQETQYF.

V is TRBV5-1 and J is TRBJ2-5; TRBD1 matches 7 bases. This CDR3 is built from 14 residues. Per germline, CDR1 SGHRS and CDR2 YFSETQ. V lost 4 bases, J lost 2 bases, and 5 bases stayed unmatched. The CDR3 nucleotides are TGCGCCAGCAGCCCAAGGGGGCAGCAAGAGACCCAGTACTTC. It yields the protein CASSPRGQQETQYF.

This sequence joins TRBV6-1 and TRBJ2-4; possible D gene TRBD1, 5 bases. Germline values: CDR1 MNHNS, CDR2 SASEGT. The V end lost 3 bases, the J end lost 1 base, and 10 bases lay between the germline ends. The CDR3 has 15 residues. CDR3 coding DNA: TGTGCCAGCAGTGATTCAGGGATGGCCAAAAACATTCAGTACTTC. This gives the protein CASSDSGMAKNIQYF.

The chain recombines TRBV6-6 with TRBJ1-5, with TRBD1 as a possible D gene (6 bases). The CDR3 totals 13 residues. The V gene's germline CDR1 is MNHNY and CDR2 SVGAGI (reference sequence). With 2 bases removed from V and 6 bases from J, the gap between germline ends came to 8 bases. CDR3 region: CASSYGTSQPQHF. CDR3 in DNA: TGTGCCAGCAGTTACGGGACAAGTCAGCCCCAGCATTTT.

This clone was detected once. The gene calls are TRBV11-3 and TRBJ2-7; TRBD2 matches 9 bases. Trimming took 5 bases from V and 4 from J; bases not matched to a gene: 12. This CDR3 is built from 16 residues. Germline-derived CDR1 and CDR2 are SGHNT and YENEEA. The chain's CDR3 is CASSPRASGDLYEQYF. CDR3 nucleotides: TGTGCCAGCAGCCCAAGGGCTAGCGGGGACCTATACGAGCAGTACTTC.

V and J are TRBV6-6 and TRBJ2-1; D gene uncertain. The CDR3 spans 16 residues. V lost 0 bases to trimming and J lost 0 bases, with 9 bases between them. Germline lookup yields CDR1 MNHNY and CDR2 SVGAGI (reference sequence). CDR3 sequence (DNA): TGTGCCAGCAGTTACTCAGCGAGTAGCTCCTACAATGAGCAGTTCTTC. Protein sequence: CASSYSASSSYNEQFF.

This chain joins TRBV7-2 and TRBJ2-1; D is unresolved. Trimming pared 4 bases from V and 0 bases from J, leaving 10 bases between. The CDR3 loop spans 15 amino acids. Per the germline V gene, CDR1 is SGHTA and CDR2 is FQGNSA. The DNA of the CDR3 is TGTGCCAGCAGCTACGATACCAGCTCCTACAATGAGCAGTTCTTC. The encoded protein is CASSYDTSSYNEQFF. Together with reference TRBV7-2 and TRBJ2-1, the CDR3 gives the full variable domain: GAGVSQSPSNKVTEKGKDVELRCDPISGHTALYWYRQSLGQGLEFLIYFQGNSAPDKSGLPSDRFSAERTGGSVSTLTIQRTQQEDSAVYLCASSYDTSSYNEQFFGPGTRLTVL.

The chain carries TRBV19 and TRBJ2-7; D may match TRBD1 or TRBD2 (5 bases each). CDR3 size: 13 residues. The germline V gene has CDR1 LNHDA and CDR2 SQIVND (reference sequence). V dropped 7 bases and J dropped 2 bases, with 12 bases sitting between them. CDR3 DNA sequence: TGTGCCAGTATGCAGACAGCGGCCTACGAGCAGTACTTC. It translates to CASMQTAAYEQYF. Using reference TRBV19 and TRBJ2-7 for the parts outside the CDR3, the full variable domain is DGGITQSPKYLFRKEGQNVTLSCEQNLNHDAMYWYRQDPGQGLRLIYYSQIVNDFQKGDIAEGYSVSREKKESFPLTVTSAQKNPTAFYLCASMQTAAYEQYFGPGTRLTVT.

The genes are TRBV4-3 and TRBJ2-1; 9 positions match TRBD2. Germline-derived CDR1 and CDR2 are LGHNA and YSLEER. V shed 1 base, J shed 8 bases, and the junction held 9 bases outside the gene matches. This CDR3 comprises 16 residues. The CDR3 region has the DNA TGCGCCAGCAGCCAAGGGGATGGCGGGGGGGCCGATGAGCAGTTCTTC. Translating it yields CASSQGDGGGADEQFF.

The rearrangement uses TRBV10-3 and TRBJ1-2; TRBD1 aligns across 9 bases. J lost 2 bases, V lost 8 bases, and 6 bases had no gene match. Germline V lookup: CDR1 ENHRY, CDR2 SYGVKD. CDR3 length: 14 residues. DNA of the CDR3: TGTGCCATCGCGGACGGGACAGGGAACTATGGCTACACCTTC. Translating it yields CAIADGTGNYGYTF.

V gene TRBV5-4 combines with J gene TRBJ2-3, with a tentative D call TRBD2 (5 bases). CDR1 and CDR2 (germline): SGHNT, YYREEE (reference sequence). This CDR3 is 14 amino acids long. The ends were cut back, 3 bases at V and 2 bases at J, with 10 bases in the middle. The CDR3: CASSWGANTDTQYF. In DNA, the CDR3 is TGTGCCAGCAGCTGGGGAGCAAACACAGATACGCAGTATTTT.

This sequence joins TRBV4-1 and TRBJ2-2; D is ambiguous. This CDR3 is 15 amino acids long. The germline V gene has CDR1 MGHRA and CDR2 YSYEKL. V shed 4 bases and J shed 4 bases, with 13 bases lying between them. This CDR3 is CASSPRATLTGELFF. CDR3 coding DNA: TGCGCCAGCAGCCCCCGGGCGACCCTCACCGGGGAGCTGTTTTTT.

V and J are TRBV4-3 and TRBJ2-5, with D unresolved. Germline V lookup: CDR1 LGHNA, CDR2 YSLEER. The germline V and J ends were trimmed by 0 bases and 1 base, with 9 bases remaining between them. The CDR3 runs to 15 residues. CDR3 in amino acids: CASSQDHAGQETQYF. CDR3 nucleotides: TGCGCCAGCAGCCAAGATCATGCAGGCCAAGAGACCCAGTACTTC.

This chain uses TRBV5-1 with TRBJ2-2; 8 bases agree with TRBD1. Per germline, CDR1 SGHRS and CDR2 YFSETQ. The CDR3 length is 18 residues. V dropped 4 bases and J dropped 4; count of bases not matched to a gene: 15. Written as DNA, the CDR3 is TGCGCCAGCAGCGAGCGTAGTAGGACAGGGAATCCCACCGGGGAGCTGTTTTTT. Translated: CASSERSRTGNPTGELFF.

The chain's CDR3 is CASTLRGGANVLTF. As DNA, the CDR3 is TGTGCCAGCACCCTGAGAGGAGGGGCCAACGTCCTGACTTTC. The genes are TRBV27 and TRBJ2-6; D ambiguous. The V gene's germline CDR1 is MNHEY and CDR2 SMNVEV (reference sequence). This CDR3 region has 14 residues. V was trimmed by 7 bases and J by 4 bases, leaving 11 bases between them. Together with reference TRBV27 and TRBJ2-6, the CDR3 gives the full variable domain: EAQVTQNPRYLITVTGKKLTVTCSQNMNHEYMSWYRQDPGLGLRQIYYSMNVEVTDKGDVPEGYKVSRKEKRNFPLILESPSPNQTSLYFCASTLRGGANVLTFGAGSRLTVL.

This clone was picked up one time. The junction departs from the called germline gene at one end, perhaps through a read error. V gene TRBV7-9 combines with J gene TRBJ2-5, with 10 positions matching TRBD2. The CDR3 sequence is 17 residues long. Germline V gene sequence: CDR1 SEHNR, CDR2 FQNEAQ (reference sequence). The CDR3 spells CASSFKLAGTFQEAQYF. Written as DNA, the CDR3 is TGTGCCAGCAGCTTTAAACTAGCGGGAACCTTCCAAGAGGCCCAGTACTTC.

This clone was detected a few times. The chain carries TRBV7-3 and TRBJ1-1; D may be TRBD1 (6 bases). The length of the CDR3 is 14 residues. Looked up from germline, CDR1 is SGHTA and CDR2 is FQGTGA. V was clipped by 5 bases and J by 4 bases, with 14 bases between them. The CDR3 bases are TGTGCCAGCAGCGGGGGACAAGGGATCACTGAAGCTTTCTTT. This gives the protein CASSGGQGITEAFF.

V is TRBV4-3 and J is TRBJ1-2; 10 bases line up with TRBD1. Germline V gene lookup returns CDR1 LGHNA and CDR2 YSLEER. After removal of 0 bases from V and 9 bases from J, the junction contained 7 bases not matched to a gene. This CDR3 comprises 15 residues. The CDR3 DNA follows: TGCGCCAGCAGCCAAGAGAGGGGACAGGGGTGGCGCTACACCTTC. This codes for CASSQERGQGWRYTF.

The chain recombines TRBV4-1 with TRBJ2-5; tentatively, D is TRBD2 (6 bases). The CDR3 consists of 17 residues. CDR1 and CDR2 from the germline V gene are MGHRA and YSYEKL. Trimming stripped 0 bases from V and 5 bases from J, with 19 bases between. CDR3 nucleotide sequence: TGCGCCAGCAGCCAAGATCGGAGGGGATCGGCTCAGGAGACCCAGTACTTC. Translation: CASSQDRRGSAQETQYF.

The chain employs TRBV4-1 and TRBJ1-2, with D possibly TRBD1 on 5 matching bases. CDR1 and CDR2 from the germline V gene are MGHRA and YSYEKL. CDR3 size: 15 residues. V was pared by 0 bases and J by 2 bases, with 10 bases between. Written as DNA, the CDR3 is TGCGCCAGCAGCCAAGAGGCAGGGAGGAACTATGGCTACACCTTC. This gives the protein CASSQEAGRNYGYTF.

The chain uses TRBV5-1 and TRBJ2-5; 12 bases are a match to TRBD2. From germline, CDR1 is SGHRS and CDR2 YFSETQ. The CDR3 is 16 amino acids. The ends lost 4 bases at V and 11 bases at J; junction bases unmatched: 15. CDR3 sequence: CASSPFDGLAGSQQYF. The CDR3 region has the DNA TGCGCCAGCAGCCCATTTGACGGACTAGCGGGGTCCCAGCAGTACTTC.

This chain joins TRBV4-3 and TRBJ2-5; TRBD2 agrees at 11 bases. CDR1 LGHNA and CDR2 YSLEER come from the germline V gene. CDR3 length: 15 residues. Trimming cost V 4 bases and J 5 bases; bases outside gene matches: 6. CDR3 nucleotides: TGCGCCAGCAGCCTTAGCGGGGGGGTTCGTGAGACCCAGTACTTC. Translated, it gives CASSLSGGVRETQYF.

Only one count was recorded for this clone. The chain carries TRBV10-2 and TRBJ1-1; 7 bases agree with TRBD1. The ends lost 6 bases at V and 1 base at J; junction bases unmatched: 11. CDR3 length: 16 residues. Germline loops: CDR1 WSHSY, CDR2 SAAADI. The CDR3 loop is CASRGQVSSKNTEAFF. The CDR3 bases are TGCGCCAGCAGAGGACAGGTTTCGTCAAAGAACACTGAAGCTTTCTTT.